This T cell receptor beta chain was observed in a study of blood T cell repertoires in COVID-19. V trimming: 0 bases; J trimming: 4 bases; junction bases outside the gene matches: 12. The CDR3 runs 18 residues. The germline V gene encodes CDR1 SGHAT and CDR2 FQNNGV. Here immunoSEQ multiplex PCR was the method, and the copy in TCRdb shows in-frame clones only, minus some. Of approximately 240,000 clones listed, approximately 80% are singletons. Specimen: peripheral blood. This TCR derives from a woman aged 55 to 70 who had recovered from COVID-19. V and J are TRBV11-2 and TRBJ2-3; 8 bases agree with TRBD2. The CDR3 bases are TGTGCCAGCAGCTTAGATTATGCTAGCGGGCTAGTAGCAGATACGCAGTATTTT. Its translation: CASSLDYASGLVADTQYF.